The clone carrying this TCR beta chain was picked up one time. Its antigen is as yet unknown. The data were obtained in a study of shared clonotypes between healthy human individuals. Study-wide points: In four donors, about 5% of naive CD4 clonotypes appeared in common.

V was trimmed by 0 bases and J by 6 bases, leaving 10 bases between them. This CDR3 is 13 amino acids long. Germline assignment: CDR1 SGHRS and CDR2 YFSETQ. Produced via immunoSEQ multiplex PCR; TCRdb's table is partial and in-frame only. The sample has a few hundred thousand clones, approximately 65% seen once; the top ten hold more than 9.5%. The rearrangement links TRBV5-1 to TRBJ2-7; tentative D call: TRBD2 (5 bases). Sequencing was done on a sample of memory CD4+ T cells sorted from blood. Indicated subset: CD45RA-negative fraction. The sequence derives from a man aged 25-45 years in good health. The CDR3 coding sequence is TGCGCCAGCAGCTTGGGAGGGTTGGGCGAGCAGTACTTC. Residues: CASSLGGLGEQYF.